The sequence of this TCR beta chain was determined in a study of T cell repertoires in cytomegalovirus infection. On the study more broadly: Selection of CMV epitopes for the study included recently identified HLA-C-restricted and well-studied HLA-B-restricted ones. Public signatures in TCR beta pointed to CMV infection and matching HLA type. Study-level results: Pooled public TCR beta family frequency picked out CMV carriers with the relevant HLA. The response measured ex vivo was dominated by TCR beta clonotypes (HLA-C-restricted and CMV-specific).

Germline V lookup: CDR1 SGHVT, CDR2 SQSDAQ. Unmatched junction bases numbered 10, after V lost 0 bases and J lost 0 bases. The CDR3 runs to 18 residues. TCRdb itself ran the reads through MiXCR, one entry per CDR3 protein. The sample lists some 500,000 distinct CDR3 sequences; around 35% were seen once. This clonotype occurred a few times. Its specificity is unknown. The gene calls are TRBV7-4 and TRBJ1-1, with TRBD1 matching over 7 bases. The sequences come from cultured PBMCs, collected from culture after CMV antigen stimulation. The TCR comes from a human donor in good health (CMV status not recorded). Some clones in this sample may be carry-over from other donors' samples. CDR3 region: CASSLALNKGQMNTEAFF. CDR3 sequence (DNA): TGTGCCAGCAGCTTAGCGCTAAACAAGGGACAGATGAACACTGAAGCTTTCTTT.